The present T cell receptor (beta chain) was sequenced within a study of tumor-infiltrating lymphocytes in oesophageal squamous cell carcinoma. TCRdb passed the PCR reads through MiXCR, listing each CDR3 protein once. The sample consists of about 12,000 distinct CDR3 sequences, about 60% of them appearing once. Germline CDR1 is SGHNT and CDR2 is YENEEA. The CDR3 consists of 14 residues. Sequencing was done on a sample of esophageal tumor tissue. The TCR comes from a female donor with esophageal squamous cell carcinoma. V is TRBV11-3 and J is TRBJ2-5; D is unclear. The DNA end favors TRBJ2-7, so the J call may be wrong. CDR3 DNA sequence: TGTGCCAGCAGCTCCATCATAAAGAAGTACGAGCAGTACTTC. It translates to CASSSIIKKYEQYF.